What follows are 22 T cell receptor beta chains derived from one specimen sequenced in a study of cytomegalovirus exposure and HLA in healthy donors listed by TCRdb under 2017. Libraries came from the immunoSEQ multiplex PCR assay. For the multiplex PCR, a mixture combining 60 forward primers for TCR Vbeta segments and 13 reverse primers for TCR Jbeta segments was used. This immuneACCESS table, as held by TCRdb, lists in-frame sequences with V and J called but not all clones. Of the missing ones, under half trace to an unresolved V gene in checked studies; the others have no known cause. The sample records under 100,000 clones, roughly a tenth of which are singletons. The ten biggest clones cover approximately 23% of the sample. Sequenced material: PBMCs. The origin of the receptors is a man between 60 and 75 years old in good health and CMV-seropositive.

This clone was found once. The CDR3 here is CASSLRTAQETQYF. DNA for the CDR3: TGCGCCAGCAGCTTGAGGACAGCACAAGAGACCCAGTACTTC. This rearrangement joins TRBV5-1 to TRBJ2-5; D may be TRBD1 (6 bases). Trimming removed 1 base at V and 2 bases at J, with 9 bases between. This CDR3 comprises 14 residues. CDR1 is SGHRS and CDR2 is YFSETQ in the germline V gene. Using reference TRBV5-1 and TRBJ2-5 for the parts outside the CDR3, the full variable domain is KAGVTQTPRYLIKTRGQQVTLSCSPISGHRSVSWYQQTPGQGLQFLFEYFSETQRNKGNFPGRFSGRQFSNSRSEMNVSTLELGDSALYLCASSLRTAQETQYFGPGTRLLVL.

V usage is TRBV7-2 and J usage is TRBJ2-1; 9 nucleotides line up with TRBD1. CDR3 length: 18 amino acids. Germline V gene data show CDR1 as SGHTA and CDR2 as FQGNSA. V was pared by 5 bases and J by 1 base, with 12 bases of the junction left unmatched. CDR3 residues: CASSELGQGPQSYNEQFF. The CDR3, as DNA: TGTGCCAGCAGCGAGTTAGGACAGGGGCCACAGTCCTACAATGAGCAGTTCTTC.

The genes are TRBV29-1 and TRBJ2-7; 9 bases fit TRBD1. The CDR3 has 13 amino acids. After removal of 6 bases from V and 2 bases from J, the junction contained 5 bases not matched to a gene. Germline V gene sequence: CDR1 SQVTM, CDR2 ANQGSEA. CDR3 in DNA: TGCAGCGTAGCGTGGACAGGGGCCTACGAGCAGTACTTC. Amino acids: CSVAWTGAYEQYF.

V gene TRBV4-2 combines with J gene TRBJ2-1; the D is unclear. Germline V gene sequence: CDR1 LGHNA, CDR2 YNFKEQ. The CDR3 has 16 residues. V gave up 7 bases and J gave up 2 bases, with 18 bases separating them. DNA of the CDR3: TGTGCCAGCACCAGAACCACACCTGCCCCCTACAATGAGCAGTTCTTC. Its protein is CASTRTTPAPYNEQFF.

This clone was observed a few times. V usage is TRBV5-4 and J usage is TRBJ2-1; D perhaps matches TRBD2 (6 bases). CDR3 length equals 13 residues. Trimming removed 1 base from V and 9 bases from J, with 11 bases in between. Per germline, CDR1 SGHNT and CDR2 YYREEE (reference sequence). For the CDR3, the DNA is TGTGCCAGCAGCTTGAGCGGGCCAGGTGAGCAGTTCTTC. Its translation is CASSLSGPGEQFF.

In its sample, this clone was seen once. This CDR3 reads CASSLGGTGVTGELFF. CDR3 coding DNA: TGTGCCAGCAGCTTAGGGGGGACAGGGGTAACCGGGGAGCTGTTTTTT. This chain joins TRBV7-8 and TRBJ2-2; 10 nucleotides match TRBD1. This CDR3 is 16 amino acids long. V trimming: 1 base; J trimming: 5 bases; junction bases outside the gene matches: 4. Per germline, CDR1 SGHVS and CDR2 FQNEAQ.

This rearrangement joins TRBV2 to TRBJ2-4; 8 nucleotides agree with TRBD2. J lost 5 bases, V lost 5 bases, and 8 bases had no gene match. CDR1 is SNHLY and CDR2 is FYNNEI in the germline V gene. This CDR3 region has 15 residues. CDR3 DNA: TGTGCCAGCAGTAAAACGGGAGGGCCACAAAACATTCAGTACTTC. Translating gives CASSKTGGPQNIQYF.

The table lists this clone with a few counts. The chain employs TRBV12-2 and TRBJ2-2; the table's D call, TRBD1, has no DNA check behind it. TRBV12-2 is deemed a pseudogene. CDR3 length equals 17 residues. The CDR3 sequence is CASRSEPGQAKTGELFF. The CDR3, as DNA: TGTGCAAGTCGCTCCGAACCGGGACAGGCCAAAACCGGGGAGCTGTTTTTT.

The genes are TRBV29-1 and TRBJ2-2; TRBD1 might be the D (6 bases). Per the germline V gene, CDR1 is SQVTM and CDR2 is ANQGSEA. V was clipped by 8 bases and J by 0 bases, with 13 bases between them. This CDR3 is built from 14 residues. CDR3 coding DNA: TGCAGCTCGACCGGGACAACGAACACCGGGGAGCTGTTTTTT. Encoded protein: CSSTGTTNTGELFF.

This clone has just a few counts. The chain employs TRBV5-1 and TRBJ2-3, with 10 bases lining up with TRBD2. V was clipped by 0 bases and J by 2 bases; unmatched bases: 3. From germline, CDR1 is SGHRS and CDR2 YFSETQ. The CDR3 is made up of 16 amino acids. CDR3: CASSLVSGGYTDTQYF. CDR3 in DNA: TGCGCCAGCAGCTTGGTTAGCGGGGGGTACACAGATACGCAGTATTTT.

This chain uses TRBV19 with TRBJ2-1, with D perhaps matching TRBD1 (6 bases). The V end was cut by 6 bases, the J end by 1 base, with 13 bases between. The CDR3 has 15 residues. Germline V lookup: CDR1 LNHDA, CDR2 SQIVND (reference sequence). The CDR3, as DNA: TGTGCCAGTAGCCTCCAAGGGGGATCCTACAATGAGCAGTTCTTC. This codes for CASSLQGGSYNEQFF. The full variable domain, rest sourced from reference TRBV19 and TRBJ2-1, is DGGITQSPKYLFRKEGQNVTLSCEQNLNHDAMYWYRQDPGQGLRLIYYSQIVNDFQKGDIAEGYSVSREKKESFPLTVTSAQKNPTAFYLCASSLQGGSYNEQFFGPGTRLTVL.

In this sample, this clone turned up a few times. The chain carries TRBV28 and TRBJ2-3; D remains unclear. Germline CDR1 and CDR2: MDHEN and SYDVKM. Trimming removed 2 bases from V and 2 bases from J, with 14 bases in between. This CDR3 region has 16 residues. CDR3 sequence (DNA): TGTGCCAGCAGTTTACTACTCCTCGGGTACACAGATACGCAGTATTTT. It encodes CASSLLLLGYTDTQYF.

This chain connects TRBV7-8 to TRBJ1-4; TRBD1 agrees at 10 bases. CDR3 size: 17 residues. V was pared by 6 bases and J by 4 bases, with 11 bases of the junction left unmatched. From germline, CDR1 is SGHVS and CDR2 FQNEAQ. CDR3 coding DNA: TGTGCCAGCAGACATGGGACAGGGGTAAACCTTAATGAAAAACTGTTTTTT. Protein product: CASRHGTGVNLNEKLFF.

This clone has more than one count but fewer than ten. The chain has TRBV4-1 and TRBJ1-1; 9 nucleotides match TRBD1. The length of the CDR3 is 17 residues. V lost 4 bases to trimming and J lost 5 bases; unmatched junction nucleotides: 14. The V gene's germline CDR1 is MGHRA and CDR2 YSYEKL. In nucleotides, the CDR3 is TGCGCCAGCAGCCGTACCACAGGGGGCGATTTAAAGACTGAAGCTTTCTTT. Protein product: CASSRTTGGDLKTEAFF.

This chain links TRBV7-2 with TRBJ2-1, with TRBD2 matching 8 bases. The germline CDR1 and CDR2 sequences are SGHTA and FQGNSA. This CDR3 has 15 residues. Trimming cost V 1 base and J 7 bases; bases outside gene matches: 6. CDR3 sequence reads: CASSLGAGGGNEQFF. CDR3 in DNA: TGTGCCAGCAGCTTAGGGGCGGGAGGAGGGAATGAGCAGTTCTTC.

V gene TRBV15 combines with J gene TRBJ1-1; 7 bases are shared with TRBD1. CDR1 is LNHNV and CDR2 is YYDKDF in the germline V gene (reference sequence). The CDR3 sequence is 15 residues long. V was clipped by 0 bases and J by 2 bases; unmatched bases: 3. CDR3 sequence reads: CATSRDRDSNTEAFF. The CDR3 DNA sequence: TGTGCCACCAGCAGAGACCGGGACAGCAACACTGAAGCTTTCTTT.

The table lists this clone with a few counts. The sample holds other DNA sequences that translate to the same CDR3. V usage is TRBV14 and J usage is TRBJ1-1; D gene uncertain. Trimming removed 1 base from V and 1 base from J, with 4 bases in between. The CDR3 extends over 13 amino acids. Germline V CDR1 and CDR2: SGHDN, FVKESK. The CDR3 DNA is TGTGCCAGCAGCCAAGGACAGAACACTGAAGCTTTCTTT. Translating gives CASSQGQNTEAFF.

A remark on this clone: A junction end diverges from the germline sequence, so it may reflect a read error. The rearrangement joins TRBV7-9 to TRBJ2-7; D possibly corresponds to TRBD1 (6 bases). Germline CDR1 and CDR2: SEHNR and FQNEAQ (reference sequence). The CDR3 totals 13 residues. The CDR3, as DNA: TGTGCCAGAAGCTTGGGGGTCAGGGGCGAGCAGTACTTC. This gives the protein CARSLGVRGEQYF.

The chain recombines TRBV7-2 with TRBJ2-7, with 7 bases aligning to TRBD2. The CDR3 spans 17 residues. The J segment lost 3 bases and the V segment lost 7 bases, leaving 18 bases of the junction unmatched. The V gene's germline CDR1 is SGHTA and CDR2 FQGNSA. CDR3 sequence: CASTPMGPDRGGYEQYF. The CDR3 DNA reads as TGTGCCAGCACCCCAATGGGCCCCGACCGCGGGGGCTACGAGCAGTACTTC.

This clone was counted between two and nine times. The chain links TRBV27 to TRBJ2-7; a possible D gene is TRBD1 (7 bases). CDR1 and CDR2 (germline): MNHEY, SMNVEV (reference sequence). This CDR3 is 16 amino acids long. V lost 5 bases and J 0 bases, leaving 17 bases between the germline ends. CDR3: CASSPRRGTDSYEQYF. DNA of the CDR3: TGTGCCAGCAGTCCCCGGCGCGGGACAGACTCCTACGAGCAGTACTTC.

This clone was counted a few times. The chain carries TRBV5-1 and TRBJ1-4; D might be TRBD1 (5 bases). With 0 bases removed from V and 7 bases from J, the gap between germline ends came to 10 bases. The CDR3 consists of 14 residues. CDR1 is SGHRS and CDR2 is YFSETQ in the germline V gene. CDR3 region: CASSLVGEAEKLFF. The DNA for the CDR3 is TGCGCCAGCAGCTTGGTAGGGGAGGCTGAAAAACTGTTTTTT.

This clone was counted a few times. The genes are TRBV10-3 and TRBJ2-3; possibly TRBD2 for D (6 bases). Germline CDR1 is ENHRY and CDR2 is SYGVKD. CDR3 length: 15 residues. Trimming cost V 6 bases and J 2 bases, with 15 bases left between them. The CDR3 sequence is CAISLTGEPTDTQYF. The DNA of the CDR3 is TGTGCCATCAGCCTAACGGGGGAACCCACAGATACGCAGTATTTT.